The rows below give T cell receptor beta chains drawn from one sample of a study of cytomegalovirus exposure and HLA in healthy donors. This table comes from immunoSEQ multiplex PCR, and its TCRdb copy is limited to in-frame clones, with some not included. This table holds tens of thousands of clones, roughly three quarters found once. Material for sequencing was PBMCs. These receptor sequences come from a man aged 18 to 29 in good health and CMV-seronegative. The CDR3 runs from the conserved cysteine through the conserved F or W. D genes are given only for firm matches. Size tells how often a clone was seen (once, few, many) or the class of an expanded clone, and some rows leave it out.

clone size	V gene	J gene	D gene	CDR3 protein	CDR3 DNA
-	TRBV4-1	TRBJ2-3	-	CASTPVPTRTRTAGKQYF	TGCGCCAGCACCCCTGTACCGACTAGAACCCGGACCGCTGGCAAGCAGTATTTT
once	TRBV9	TRBJ2-7	-	CASSVGTATYEQYF	TGTGCCAGCAGCGTAGGTACAGCTACCTACGAGCAGTACTTC
-	TRBV10-3	TRBJ1-4	TRBD1	CAIRDGTGDEKLFF	TGTGCCATCAGGGATGGGACAGGGGACGAAAAACTGTTTTTT
-	TRBV30	TRBJ2-3	TRBD2	CASTKPGGSTDTQYF	TGTGCCTCCACGAAACCGGGGGGGAGCACAGATACGCAGTATTTT
-	TRBV6-1	TRBJ1-6	-	CASSVLRHRASSYNSPLHF	TGTGCCAGCAGTGTCTTGAGACACAGGGCTAGCTCCTATAATTCACCCCTCCACTTT
-	TRBV7-3	TRBJ2-1	-	CASSSLTTGSSYNEQFF	TGTGCCAGCAGCTCCCTTACAACAGGGAGCTCCTACAATGAGCAGTTCTTC
-	TRBV7-2	TRBJ2-1	-	CASSLRVARDEQFF	TGTGCCAGCAGCCTCCGGGTGGCTAGAGATGAGCAGTTCTTC
-	TRBV5-1	TRBJ2-5	TRBD1	CASQQGQETQYF	TGCGCCAGTCAACAGGGGCAAGAGACCCAGTACTTC
-	TRBV6-5	TRBJ1-1	-	CASSSRVISTEAFF	TGTGCCAGCAGTTCCCGGGTGATATCGACTGAAGCTTTCTTT
-	TRBV4-2	TRBJ2-7	-	CASSQGGTVEQYF	TGTGCCAGCAGCCAAGGCGGGACAGTCGAGCAGTACTTC
-	TRBV7-8	TRBJ1-2	-	CASSPQGNTYGYTF	TGTGCCAGCAGCCCACAGGGAAACACCTATGGCTACACCTTC
-	TRBV27	TRBJ2-1	TRBD1	CASRHRDRVGSEQFF	TGTGCCAGCAGACATCGTGACAGGGTGGGAAGTGAGCAGTTCTTC
-	TRBV1	TRBJ2-5	-	CTSQGRRRLVTMQYF	TGCACCAGCCAGGGTCGGAGGAGACTAGTGACGATGCAGTACTTC
-	TRBV7-7	TRBJ2-5	TRBD1	CASSIGQGARETQYF	TGTGCCAGCAGCATCGGACAGGGGGCGCGGGAGACCCAGTACTTC
-	TRBV7-7	TRBJ2-5	-	CASSQGVSWETQYF	TGTGCCAGCAGCCAAGGGGTATCTTGGGAGACCCAGTACTTC
-	TRBV27	TRBJ2-1	-	CASSLSRTDRKQFF	TGTGCCAGCAGTTTATCCCGGACAGATCGGAAACAGTTCTTC
-	TRBV7-2	TRBJ1-1	-	CASSPRLPPGMNTEAFF	TGTGCCAGCAGCCCTAGGCTCCCCCCCGGCATGAACACTGAAGCTTTCTTT
few	TRBV5-1	TRBJ2-1	TRBD2	CASSFAGTSGGAYNEQFF	TGCGCCAGCAGCTTTGCCGGGACTAGCGGGGGGGCTTACAATGAGCAGTTCTTC
few	TRBV28	TRBJ2-2	-	CASSPRAGELFF	TGTGCCAGCAGTCCCCGGGCCGGGGAGCTGTTTTTT
once	TRBV6-1	TRBJ1-2	TRBD1	CASSEQTGSGYTF	TGTGCCAGCAGTGAACAGACAGGGAGCGGCTACACCTTC
few	TRBV27	TRBJ2-1	-	CASSPQRRANEQFF	TGTGCCAGCAGTCCCCAGAGGCGGGCCAATGAGCAGTTCTTC
few	TRBV28	TRBJ2-2	TRBD1	CASSLFGTGNTGELFF	TGTGCCAGCAGTTTATTTGGGACAGGGAACACCGGGGAGCTGTTTTTT
few	TRBV9	TRBJ2-1	-	CASPAAGGVNNEQFF	TGTGCCAGCCCCGCGGCGGGCGGAGTAAACAATGAGCAGTTCTTC
-	TRBV6-7	TRBJ1-2	TRBD1	CASSYTGVWVNYGYTF	TGTGCCAGCAGTTATACAGGGGTCTGGGTTAACTATGGCTACACCTTC
few	TRBV10-3	TRBJ1-1	TRBD1	CAIRRGQGNTEAFF	TGTGCCATCAGGAGAGGACAGGGGAACACTGAAGCTTTCTTT
-	TRBV2	TRBJ2-5	-	CASSGSVTQYF	TGTGCCAGCAGTGGAAGCGTTACCCAGTACTTC
-	TRBV27	TRBJ2-7	-	CASSAMGLNSYEQYF	TGTGCCAGCAGCGCCATGGGACTTAACTCCTACGAGCAGTACTTC
-	TRBV27	TRBJ1-2	-	CASSLREGNGYTF	TGTGCCAGCAGTCTCAGGGAGGGCAATGGCTACACCTTC
-	TRBV7-9	TRBJ1-6	TRBD1	CASSLGDRGSYNSPLHF	TGTGCCAGCAGCTTAGGGGACAGGGGATCCTATAATTCACCCCTCCACTTT
-	TRBV6-6	TRBJ2-5	-	CASSYIRLKNQETQYF	TGTGCCAGCAGTTATATCAGGTTAAAAAACCAAGAGACCCAGTACTTC
once	TRBV2	TRBJ1-2	TRBD1	CASSWDREDYGYTF	TGTGCCAGCAGTTGGGACAGGGAGGACTATGGCTACACCTTC
-	TRBV7-2	TRBJ1-3	-	CASSFPVFSGNTIYF	TGTGCCAGCAGCTTTCCAGTGTTCTCTGGAAACACCATATATTTT
-	TRBV30	TRBJ1-1	-	CAWEIGIWGRSTEAFF	TGTGCCTGGGAGATAGGGATTTGGGGGCGCAGCACTGAAGCTTTCTTT
-	TRBV6-1	TRBJ2-2	-	CASSRGTANTGELFF	TGTGCCAGCAGTCGCGGGACAGCCAACACCGGGGAGCTGTTTTTT
-	TRBV7-8	TRBJ2-5	TRBD2	CASSLWAGGPEETQYF	TGTGCCAGCAGCTTATGGGCGGGGGGGCCTGAGGAGACCCAGTACTTC
-	TRBV4-2	TRBJ2-1	-	CASSQVEGYNEQFF	TGTGCCAGCAGCCAAGTAGAGGGTTACAATGAGCAGTTCTTC
once	TRBV6-1	TRBJ2-1	-	CATSKSSYNEQFF	TGTGCCACGTCAAAGAGCTCCTACAATGAGCAGTTCTTC
-	TRBV6-1	TRBJ1-4	-	CASSVGPEKLFF	TGTGCCAGCAGTGTGGGGCCTGAAAAACTGTTTTTT
-	TRBV19	TRBJ1-4	-	CASSIGTYREKLFF	TGTGCCAGTAGTATAGGTACTTACCGGGAAAAACTGTTTTTT
-	TRBV4-1	TRBJ1-1	-	CASSQADLNTEAFF	TGCGCCAGCAGCCAAGCGGACTTGAACACTGAAGCTTTCTTT
-	TRBV18	TRBJ1-2	-	CASSPLAGDLDGYTF	TGTGCCAGCTCACCACTGGCAGGGGATCTTGATGGCTACACCTTC
-	TRBV7-2	TRBJ1-2	TRBD1	CASSLRQGNYGYTF	TGTGCCAGCAGCCTCCGACAGGGAAACTATGGCTACACCTTC
-	TRBV6-5	TRBJ1-6	TRBD1	CASKGQGSGSPLHF	TGTGCCAGCAAGGGACAGGGTTCGGGTTCACCCCTCCACTTT
-	TRBV12-5	TRBJ1-1	-	CASGPGQGRNTEAFF	TGTGCTAGTGGCCCAGGGCAGGGCAGGAACACTGAAGCTTTCTTT
-	TRBV15	TRBJ1-4	-	CATSRDRGSREKLFF	TGTGCCACCAGCAGAGACAGGGGAAGTCGGGAAAAACTGTTTTTT
-	TRBV6-1	TRBJ2-7	TRBD1	CASSEVGQGYYEQYF	TGTGCCAGCAGTGAAGTAGGACAGGGGTACTACGAGCAGTACTTC
-	TRBV19	TRBJ2-3	TRBD2	CASSRTSGGQYTGTDTQYF	TGTGCCAGTAGTAGGACTAGCGGGGGACAATATACCGGCACAGATACGCAGTATTTT
-	TRBV10-1	TRBJ2-7	TRBD1	CASSPGTGAHYEQYF	TGCGCCAGCAGCCCCGGGACAGGGGCCCACTACGAGCAGTACTTC
-	TRBV19	TRBJ2-7	-	CASSIGDQGSYEQYF	TGTGCCAGTAGTATTGGGGACCAGGGGTCCTACGAGCAGTACTTC
once	TRBV19	TRBJ1-5	-	CASNRPAGNQPQHF	TGTGCCAGTAACAGACCGGCTGGTAATCAGCCCCAGCATTTT
-	TRBV11-2	TRBJ2-7	-	CASSSSGDRLYEQYF	TGTGCCAGCAGCTCTTCTGGTGACAGGCTCTACGAGCAGTACTTC
-	TRBV29-1	TRBJ1-2	-	CSVEGGGEIVNYGYTF	TGCAGCGTTGAAGGAGGAGGGGAAATCGTTAACTATGGCTACACCTTC
-	TRBV5-1	TRBJ2-2	TRBD2	CASRGTSGNTGELFF	TGCGCCAGCAGAGGGACTAGCGGGAACACCGGGGAGCTGTTTTTT
few	TRBV5-1	TRBJ2-3	-	CASSLAEARTDTQYF	TGCGCCAGCAGCTTGGCGGAGGCCCGCACAGATACGCAGTATTTT
-	TRBV9	TRBJ1-1	-	CASSPRVVNTEAFF	TGTGCCAGCAGCCCCCGGGTAGTGAACACTGAAGCTTTCTTT